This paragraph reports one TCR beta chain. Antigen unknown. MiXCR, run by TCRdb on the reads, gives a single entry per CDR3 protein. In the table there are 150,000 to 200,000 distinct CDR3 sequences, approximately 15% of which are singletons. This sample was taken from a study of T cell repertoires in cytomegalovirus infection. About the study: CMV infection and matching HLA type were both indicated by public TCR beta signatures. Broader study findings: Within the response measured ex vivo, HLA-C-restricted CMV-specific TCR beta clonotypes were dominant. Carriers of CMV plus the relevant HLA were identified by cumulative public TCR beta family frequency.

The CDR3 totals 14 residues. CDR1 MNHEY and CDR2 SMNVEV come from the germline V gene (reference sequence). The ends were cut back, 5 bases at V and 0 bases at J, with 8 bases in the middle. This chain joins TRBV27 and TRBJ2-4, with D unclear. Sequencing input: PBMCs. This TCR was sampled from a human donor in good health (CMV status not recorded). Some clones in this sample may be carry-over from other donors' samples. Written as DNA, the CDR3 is TGTGCCAGCAGTAACAACGGAGCCAAAAACATTCAGTACTTC. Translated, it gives CASSNNGAKNIQYF.